This entry features one TCR beta chain sequence. The sample is drawn from a study of blood T cell repertoires in COVID-19. At the level of the study: Spain, Italy and the United States supplied samples that represented acute and convalescent COVID-19.

V dropped 4 bases and J dropped 0 bases, with 5 bases sitting between them. From germline, CDR1 is SGDLS and CDR2 YYNGEE. CDR3 length: 13 amino acids. Under the authors' procedure: Estimates of nucleated cell counts were drawn from the amplification of reference gene primers. The repertoire was sequenced with immunoSEQ multiplex PCR; TCRdb's copy has only in-frame clones and lacks some. That table furnishes V, J and clone size, whereas the DNA furnished D and trimming. This table holds approximately 270,000 clones, about 80% found once. J is TRBJ1-3 and V is TRBV9, with D uncertain. The sample consisted of peripheral blood. The receptor was derived from a man older than 75 with acute or convalescent COVID-19. The CDR3 here is CASSTSSGNTIYF. The CDR3 nucleotides are TGTGCCAGCAGCACGAGCTCTGGAAACACCATATATTTT.